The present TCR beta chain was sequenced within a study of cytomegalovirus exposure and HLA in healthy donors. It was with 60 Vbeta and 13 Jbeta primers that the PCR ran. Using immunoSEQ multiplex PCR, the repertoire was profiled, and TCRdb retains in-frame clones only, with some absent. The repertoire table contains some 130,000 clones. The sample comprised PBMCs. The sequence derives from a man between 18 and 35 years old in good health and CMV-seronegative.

The CDR3 spells CASRMGAAQPQHF. The CDR3 region has the DNA TGTGCCAGCAGGATGGGGGCGGCTCAGCCCCAGCATTTT. V and J are TRBV2 and TRBJ1-5; the D gene is possibly TRBD1 (6 bases). The CDR3 extends over 13 amino acids. The V gene's germline CDR1 is SNHLY and CDR2 FYNNEI. V was pared by 6 bases and J by 6 bases, with 12 bases between.